This T cell receptor (beta chain) appears in the sequencing data of a study of cytomegalovirus exposure and HLA in healthy donors. Study-wide points: In the analysis, some V segments, TRBV6-2 and TRBV6-3 included, were excluded as indistinguishable. Productive rates of about 90% or about 30% were seen for most TCR beta V segments in an earlier analysis.

Of note for this clone: Its antigen is unidentified.

Germline CDR1 MRHNA, CDR2 SNTAGT. The CDR3 covers 14 residues. Trimming at V came to 6 bases and at J to 3 bases, leaving 6 bases not matched to a gene. PCR amplification relied on 60 Vbeta primers (plus 13 Jbeta primers). Profiled with immunoSEQ multiplex PCR; TCRdb holds only in-frame clones, not every one. The profile shows approximately 170,000 clones, approximately 80% of them singletons. The origin of this receptor is a woman younger than 35 in good health and CMV-seronegative. The specimen sequenced was PBMCs. This rearrangement joins TRBV6-4 to TRBJ1-1, with 8 bases identical to TRBD1. The CDR3 loop is CASRATGEYTEAFF. The DNA of the CDR3 is TGTGCCAGCAGAGCGACAGGGGAATACACTGAAGCTTTCTTT.